What follows is one T cell receptor beta chain and its context. Its antigen is not known. V dropped 5 bases and J dropped 2 bases, with 12 bases sitting between them. CDR3 length: 13 residues. CDR1 is SQVTM, CDR2 ANQGSEA, per germline. MiXCR, applied by TCRdb to the 5' RACE reads, yields one record per CDR3 protein. The sample has some 600,000 distinct CDR3 sequences, under 8.5% seen once; the top ten hold about 1.6%. This entry is derived from a study of identical twins. Study-level points and caveats: Among out-of-frame alpha sequences shared by twins, low generation probability occurred in excess.

Healthy Caucasians supplied all donations. These records were also assigned to another study, of yellow fever vaccine responses in identical twins.

The V and J genes are TRBV29-1 and TRBJ2-5; tentative D call: TRBD2 (6 bases). The source material was PBMCs. The clonotype comes from a woman aged 18-29 years in good health. CDR3 sequence reads: CSVRKAGQETQYF. The CDR3 region has the DNA TGCAGCGTTCGAAAAGCGGGTCAAGAGACCCAGTACTTC.